This T cell receptor (beta chain) was recovered during a study of T cells in Graves' hyperthyroidism and ophthalmopathy. For the study at large: Sampling of peripheral blood happened at initial diagnosis, prior to any treatment. General study points: Ophthalmopathy could be told apart from stable hyperthyroidism with a 13 V-J model.

Graves' hyperthyroidism showing no ophthalmopathy progression within 18 months was considered stable. Thyroid ultrasound and orbital computed tomography, with clinical symptoms and serum thyroxine and TRAb, informed diagnoses. This clonotype showed up many times. The antigen remains unidentified. RNA transcripts gave rise to amplified TCR beta CDR3 regions. The study used the HTBI primer set for a first-round RT-PCR of the TCR CDR3. TCRdb ran MiXCR on the multiplex PCR reads and lists one entry per CDR3 protein. The sample comprises roughly 660,000 distinct CDR3 sequences, 17% of which are singletons, and around 16% rests with the top ten. Germline loops: CDR1 SNHLY, CDR2 FYNNEI. This CDR3 region has 15 residues. V gave up 2 bases and J gave up 4 bases, with 13 bases separating them.

Sequencing used blood. The receptor was isolated from a man in his fifties with Graves' hyperthyroidism. This chain connects TRBV2 to TRBJ2-3; D may correspond to TRBD1 or TRBD2 (6 bases each). CDR3 coding DNA: TGTGCCAGCAGTGAACGGGGGCAGGGCGCAGATACGCAGTATTTT. Translated, it gives CASSERGQGADTQYF. Full variable domain (remainder filled in from reference TRBV2 and TRBJ2-3): EPEVTQTPSHQVTQMGQEVILRCVPISNHLYFYWYRQILGQKVEFLVSFYNNEISEKSEIFDDQFSVERPDGSNFTLKIRSTKLEDSAMYFCASSERGQGADTQYFGPGTRLTVL.